The 28 T cell receptor beta chains below come from one sample, sequenced in a study of T cell responses to AZD1222 COVID-19 vaccine (TCRdb year 2021). Libraries were constructed by the immunoSEQ multiplex PCR assay. The table was pulled from immuneACCESS by TCRdb, which kept in-frame rearrangements only. Such tables lose some clones; where checked, under half of the loss comes from unresolved V genes, and the rest has no known cause. Present in this sample are fewer than 150,000 clones, approximately 94% of which were seen just once. The ten largest clones capture under 4% of the sample. In the paper's terms, the time point label means: baseline before first vaccination. Specimen: peripheral blood, collected on day 0 of AZD1222 vaccination. The receptors stem from an adult in good health.

The chain employs TRBV2 and TRBJ1-5; D is perhaps TRBD1 (5 bases). Trimming cost V 5 bases and J 7 bases, with 18 bases left between them. This CDR3 region has 15 residues. CDR1 SNHLY and CDR2 FYNNEI come from the germline V gene. CDR3 loop: CASSLQGGLGQPQHF. In nucleotides, the CDR3 is TGTGCCAGCAGTCTCCAGGGTGGCCTAGGCCAGCCCCAGCATTTT.

The genes are TRBV5-1 and TRBJ1-1, with D hard to call. The CDR3 is 11 residues long. V lost 3 bases to trimming and J lost 7 bases, with 7 bases between them. Germline CDR1 reads SGHRS; CDR2 reads YFSETQ. The CDR3 DNA is TGCGCCAGCAGCTCGGATAATGAAGCTTTCTTT. Protein sequence: CASSSDNEAFF.

The V call is TRBV28, the J call TRBJ1-5; D not certain. V lost 8 bases and J lost 11, with 19 bases in between. This CDR3 has 13 amino acids. Germline V lookup: CDR1 MDHEN, CDR2 SYDVKM. The CDR3 coding sequence is TGTGCCAGCGGAGGGAGAGGGATCGGAACCCAGCATTTT. It is translated as CASGGRGIGTQHF.

This rearrangement joins TRBV2 to TRBJ1-5, with 9 bases fitting TRBD1. With 6 bases clipped from V and 2 bases from J, the junction kept 11 bases outside the gene matches. The CDR3 has 17 residues. The germline V gene encodes CDR1 SNHLY and CDR2 FYNNEI. CDR3 nucleotides: TGTGCCAGCAGGGGCCGGGACAGGGTTAGGGGCAATCAGCCCCAGCATTTT. Translation: CASRGRDRVRGNQPQHF.

The rearrangement uses TRBV10-3 and TRBJ2-3; tentatively, D is TRBD1 (5 bases). The V end was cut by 10 bases, the J end by 6 bases, with 14 bases between. The CDR3 length is 12 residues. Per germline, CDR1 ENHRY and CDR2 SYGVKD. CDR3 loop: CATNTGSDTQYF. CDR3 DNA: TGTGCCACAAACACAGGTTCTGATACGCAGTATTTT.

As to this clone: At one end the junction does not follow the germline gene, possibly because of a read error. The genes are TRBV7-7 and TRBJ2-1; 13 nucleotides align to TRBD2. Germline values: CDR1 SSHAT, CDR2 FNYEAQ (reference sequence). CDR3 size: 15 residues. This chain's CDR3 is CASSLGLAGDNEQFF. In DNA form, the CDR3 reads TGTGCTAGCAGCTTAGGACTAGCGGGAGACAATGAGCAGTTCTTC.

The chain employs TRBV10-1 and TRBJ2-7; 8 bases are a match to TRBD1. J was trimmed by 3 bases and V by 8 bases; bases with no gene match: 18. The CDR3 runs 17 residues. Germline CDR1 is WNHNN and CDR2 is SYGVQD (reference sequence). The DNA of the CDR3 is TGCGCCAGCGGGGGCAGGGGGCGACCCCCATCGAACTACGAGCAGTACTTC. Translating it yields CASGGRGRPPSNYEQYF.

V and J are TRBV6-4 and TRBJ2-1; D is unresolved. The CDR3 has 13 residues. V lost 8 bases and J lost 3, with 11 bases in between. In germline, CDR1 is MRHNA, CDR2 SNTAGT. The CDR3 DNA reads as TGTGCCAGCCCCTGCGGAATCTACAATGAGCAGTTCTTC. Protein: CASPCGIYNEQFF.

The chain is built from TRBV7-2 and TRBJ1-5; D not certain. In germline, CDR1 is SGHTA, CDR2 FQGNSA. There are 13 residues in the CDR3. V was clipped by 5 bases and J by 3 bases, with 8 bases between them. The CDR3 here is CASSAEINQPQHF. The CDR3 bases are TGTGCCAGCAGCGCAGAGATCAATCAGCCCCAGCATTTT.

The J gene is TRBJ1-3, the V gene TRBV7-2; possible D gene TRBD1, 5 bases. The length of the CDR3 is 14 residues. Germline loops: CDR1 SGHTA, CDR2 FQGNSA. The V end lost 0 bases, the J end lost 6 bases, and 9 bases lay between the germline ends. In nucleotides, the CDR3 is TGTGCCAGCAGCTTAGCAGGTGGGGCAAACACCATATATTTT. This gives the protein CASSLAGGANTIYF.

The chain couples TRBV2 to TRBJ1-5; 9 positions match TRBD1. Germline V CDR1 and CDR2: SNHLY, FYNNEI. The V segment lost 6 bases and the J segment 4 bases; nucleotides outside the gene matches: 7. The CDR3 covers 15 residues. The CDR3 bases are TGTGCCAGCAGGGCTACCGGGACAGGGAATCAGCCCCAGCATTTT. This codes for CASRATGTGNQPQHF.

The chain is built from TRBV5-4 and TRBJ2-2; no clear D. V was trimmed by 3 bases and J by 4 bases, leaving 7 bases between them. CDR1 is SGHNT, CDR2 YYREEE, per germline (reference sequence). The CDR3 length is 13 residues. The CDR3 loop reads CASSWSITGELFF. In nucleotides, the CDR3 is TGTGCCAGCAGCTGGAGTATCACCGGGGAGCTGTTTTTT.

DNA of the CDR3: TGTGCCAGTAGTAGAATTGATACAGGGTTTTCCGGGGAGCTGTTTTTT. It specifies CASSRIDTGFSGELFF. V gene TRBV19 combines with J gene TRBJ2-2, with TRBD1 as a possible D gene (6 bases). CDR3 length: 16 amino acids. Germline CDR1 is LNHDA and CDR2 is SQIVND (reference sequence). Trimming stripped 4 bases from V and 6 bases from J, with 18 bases between.

The chain recombines TRBV9 with TRBJ1-1, with 9 nucleotides matching TRBD1. CDR1 is SGDLS, CDR2 YYNGEE, per germline. Germline trimming cut 4 bases from V and 5 bases from J; bases unmatched to any gene: 12. The CDR3 totals 16 residues. CDR3 region: CASSPRTGAGWTEAFF. The CDR3 DNA follows: TGTGCCAGCAGCCCGAGGACAGGGGCCGGGTGGACTGAAGCTTTCTTT.

The chain employs TRBV11-1 and TRBJ2-6; no definite D call. The CDR3 covers 13 residues. CDR1 is SGHAT, CDR2 FQDESV, per germline (reference sequence). Trimming stripped 5 bases from V and 3 bases from J, with 5 bases between. DNA of the CDR3: TGTGCCAGCAGCCTCAGTGGGGCCAACGTCCTGACTTTC. Translating it yields CASSLSGANVLTF.

This rearrangement joins TRBV5-4 to TRBJ1-1; D perhaps matches TRBD1 (6 bases). The CDR3 is 13 residues long. The V gene lost 1 base and the J gene lost 6 bases, with 10 bases spanning the gap. CDR1 SGHNT and CDR2 YYREEE come from the germline V gene (reference sequence). CDR3 bases: TGTGCCAGCAGCTTGCAGGGGCTGGCTGAAGCTTTCTTT. Its protein product is CASSLQGLAEAFF.

The rearrangement joins TRBV2 to TRBJ1-6; the D is unclear. Germline CDR1 SNHLY, CDR2 FYNNEI. The CDR3 runs to 13 residues. Trimming took off 4 bases at V and 6 bases at J, with 7 bases between the two ends. The CDR3 sequence is CASSVGGNSPLHF. The CDR3 region has the DNA TGTGCCAGCAGTGTTGGCGGTAATTCACCCCTCCACTTT.

The rearrangement links TRBV5-1 to TRBJ1-1; D gene unclear. Trimming cost V 4 bases and J 2 bases, with 9 bases left between them. The germline V gene encodes CDR1 SGHRS and CDR2 YFSETQ. The length of the CDR3 is 13 residues. The CDR3 coding sequence is TGCGCCAGCAGCCTGAGCCTAAACACTGAAGCTTTCTTT. Protein product: CASSLSLNTEAFF.

This clone was seen only a few times. This sequence joins TRBV2 and TRBJ2-7; D unclear. Trimming removed 4 bases from V and 6 bases from J, with 13 bases in between. The V gene's germline CDR1 is SNHLY and CDR2 FYNNEI. This CDR3 has 13 amino acids. The CDR3 sequence is CASSVVLGGEQYF. The CDR3 nucleotides are TGTGCCAGCAGTGTGGTGCTAGGCGGCGAGCAGTACTTC.

V and J are TRBV27 and TRBJ2-2; 11 bases fit TRBD2. V was pared by 6 bases and J by 6 bases, with 6 bases of the junction left unmatched. The CDR3 consists of 15 residues. CDR1 MNHEY and CDR2 SMNVEV come from the germline V gene (reference sequence). CDR3 loop: CASRDSGRAAGELFF. The DNA of the CDR3 is TGTGCCAGCAGAGATAGCGGGAGGGCCGCCGGGGAGCTGTTTTTT.

The rearrangement joins TRBV5-8 to TRBJ2-7, with D hard to call. Germline CDR1 reads SGHTS; CDR2 reads YDEGEE. Deletions cut 1 base from V and 4 bases from J, with 15 bases between. The CDR3 covers 15 residues. The CDR3 DNA reads as TGTGCCAGCAGCTTGTCGTGGACCGTCGGGTACGAGCAGTACTTC. It is translated as CASSLSWTVGYEQYF.

The chain combines TRBV12-5 with TRBJ1-1, with D unclear. Germline CDR1 and CDR2: LGHNT and FRNRAP. With 5 bases removed from V and 3 bases from J, the gap between germline ends came to 7 bases. CDR3 size: 12 residues. The CDR3 bases are TGTGCTAGTGGTGGAGGAGACACTGAAGCTTTCTTT. This translates into CASGGGDTEAFF.

The chain links TRBV6-2 or TRBV6-3 to TRBJ2-1, with TRBD2 identical over 9 bases. Unmatched junction bases numbered 12, after V lost 2 bases and J lost 7 bases. The CDR3 spans 17 residues. Germline V gene lookup returns CDR1 MNHEY and CDR2 SVGEGT. Here the CDR3 reads CASSYRREGPVGNEQFF. The DNA of the CDR3 is TGTGCCAGCAGTTACAGGCGGGAGGGCCCTGTGGGGAATGAGCAGTTCTTC.

The rearrangement links TRBV2 to TRBJ1-5; no definite D call. V dropped 4 bases and J dropped 3 bases, with 7 bases sitting between them. Germline V lookup: CDR1 SNHLY, CDR2 FYNNEI. CDR3 length: 13 residues. The CDR3 here is CASSVDHNQPQHF. CDR3 sequence (DNA): TGTGCCAGCAGTGTCGACCACAATCAGCCCCAGCATTTT.

The CDR3 spells CASSPRGASTEAFF. The CDR3 DNA reads TGTGCCAGCAGTCCTCGGGGGGCCTCCACTGAAGCTTTCTTT. The V gene is TRBV27, the J gene TRBJ1-1; a possible D gene is TRBD1 (6 bases). The CDR3 has 14 amino acids. Trimming pared 5 bases from V and 4 bases from J, leaving 14 bases between. Germline V lookup: CDR1 MNHEY, CDR2 SMNVEV (reference sequence).

This clone was seen a few times. The chain uses TRBV7-2 and TRBJ2-7; 8 nucleotides align to TRBD2. Germline values: CDR1 SGHTA, CDR2 FQGNSA. This CDR3 comprises 15 residues. The junction had 9 bases not matched to a gene; V was cut back by 3 bases and J by 5 bases. This CDR3 is CASSLGGGRIDEQYF. Here the CDR3 DNA reads TGTGCCAGCAGCTTGGGAGGCGGGAGGATCGACGAGCAGTACTTC. Full variable domain (remainder filled in from reference TRBV7-2 and TRBJ2-7): GAGVSQSPSNKVTEKGKDVELRCDPISGHTALYWYRQSLGQGLEFLIYFQGNSAPDKSGLPSDRFSAERTGGSVSTLTIQRTQQEDSAVYLCASSLGGGRIDEQYFGPGTRLTVT.

The rearrangement uses TRBV4-3 and TRBJ1-2; D call uncertain. The germline gives CDR1 LGHNA, CDR2 YSLEER. Between the trimmed V and J ends, which lost 3 bases and 4 bases, there was a span of 6 bases. CDR3 size: 12 residues. CDR3 nucleotides: TGCGCCAGCAGCCAGGGAATCTATGGCTACACCTTC. It translates to CASSQGIYGYTF.

CDR3 amino acids: CASSYPAAHTGSGYTF. The CDR3, as DNA: TGTGCCAGCAGTTACCCCGCCGCCCATACAGGGTCCGGCTACACCTTC. The rearrangement joins TRBV6-6 to TRBJ1-2, with D maybe TRBD1 (6 bases). Germline loops: CDR1 MNHNY, CDR2 SVGAGI (reference sequence). V lost 2 bases and J lost 8, with 21 bases in between. The length of the CDR3 is 16 residues.